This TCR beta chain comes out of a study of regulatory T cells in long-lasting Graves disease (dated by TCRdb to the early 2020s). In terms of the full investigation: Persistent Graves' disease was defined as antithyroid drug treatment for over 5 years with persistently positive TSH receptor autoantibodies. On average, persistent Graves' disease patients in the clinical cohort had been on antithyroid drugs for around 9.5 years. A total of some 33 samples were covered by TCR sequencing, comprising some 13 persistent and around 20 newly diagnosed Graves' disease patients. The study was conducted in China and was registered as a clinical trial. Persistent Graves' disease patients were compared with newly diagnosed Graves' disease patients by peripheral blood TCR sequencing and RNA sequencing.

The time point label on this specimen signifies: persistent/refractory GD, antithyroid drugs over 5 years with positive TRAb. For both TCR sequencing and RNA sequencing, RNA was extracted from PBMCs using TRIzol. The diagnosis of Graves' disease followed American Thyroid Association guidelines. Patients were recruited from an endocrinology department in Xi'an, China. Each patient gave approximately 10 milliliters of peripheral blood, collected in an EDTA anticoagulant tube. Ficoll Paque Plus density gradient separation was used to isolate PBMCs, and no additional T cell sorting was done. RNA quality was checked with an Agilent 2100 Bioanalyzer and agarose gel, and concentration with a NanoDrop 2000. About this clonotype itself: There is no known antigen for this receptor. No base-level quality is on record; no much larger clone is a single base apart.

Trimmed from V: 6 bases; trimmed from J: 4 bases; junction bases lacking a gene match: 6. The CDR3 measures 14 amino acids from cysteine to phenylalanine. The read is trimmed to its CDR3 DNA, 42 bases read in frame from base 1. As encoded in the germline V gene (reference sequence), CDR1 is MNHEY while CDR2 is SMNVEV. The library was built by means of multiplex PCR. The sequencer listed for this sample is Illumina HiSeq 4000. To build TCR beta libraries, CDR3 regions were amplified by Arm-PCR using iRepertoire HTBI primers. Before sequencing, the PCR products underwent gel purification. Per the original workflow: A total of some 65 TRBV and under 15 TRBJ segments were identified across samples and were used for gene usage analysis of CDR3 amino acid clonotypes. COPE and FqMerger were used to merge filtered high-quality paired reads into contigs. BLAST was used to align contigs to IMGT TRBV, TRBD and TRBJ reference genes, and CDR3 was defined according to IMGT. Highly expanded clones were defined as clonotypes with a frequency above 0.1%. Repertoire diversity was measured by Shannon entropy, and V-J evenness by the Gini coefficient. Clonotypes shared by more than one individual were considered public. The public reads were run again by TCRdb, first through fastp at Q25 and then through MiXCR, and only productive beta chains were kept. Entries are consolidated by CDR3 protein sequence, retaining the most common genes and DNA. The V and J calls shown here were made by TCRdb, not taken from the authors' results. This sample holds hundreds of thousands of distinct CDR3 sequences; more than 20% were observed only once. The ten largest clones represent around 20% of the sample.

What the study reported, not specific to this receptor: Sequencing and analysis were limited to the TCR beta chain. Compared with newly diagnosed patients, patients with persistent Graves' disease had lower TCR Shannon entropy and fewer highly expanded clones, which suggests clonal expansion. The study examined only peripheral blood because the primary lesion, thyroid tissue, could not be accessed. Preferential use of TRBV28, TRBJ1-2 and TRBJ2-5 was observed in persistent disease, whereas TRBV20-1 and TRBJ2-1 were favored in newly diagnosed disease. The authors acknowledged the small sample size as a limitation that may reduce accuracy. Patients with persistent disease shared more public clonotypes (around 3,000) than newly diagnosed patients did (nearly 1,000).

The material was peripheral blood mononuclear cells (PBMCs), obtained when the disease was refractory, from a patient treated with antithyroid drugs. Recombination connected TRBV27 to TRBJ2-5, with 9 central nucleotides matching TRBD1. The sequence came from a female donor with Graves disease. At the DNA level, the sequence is TGTGCCAGCAGAAGACAGGGGGACGGAGAGACCCAGTACTTC. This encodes CASRRQGDGETQYF.